This T cell receptor beta chain emerged from a study of shared clonotypes between healthy human individuals. The assay was immunoSEQ multiplex PCR, and TCRdb's table has in-frame clones only and misses some. The data show some 490,000 clones, about 78% seen once. Germline V gene lookup returns CDR1 SGHAT and CDR2 FQNNGV. V gave up 6 bases and J gave up 3 bases, with 16 bases separating them. This CDR3 region has 15 residues. The origin of this receptor is a middle-aged woman in good health. Some clones in this sample may be carry-over from other donors' samples. The V call is TRBV11-2, the J call TRBJ2-3; D ambiguous. The source material was PBMCs. The CDR3 protein is CASSRLEGPTDTQYF. Written as DNA, the CDR3 is TGTGCCAGCAGTCGGTTAGAAGGACCGACAGATACGCAGTATTTT.